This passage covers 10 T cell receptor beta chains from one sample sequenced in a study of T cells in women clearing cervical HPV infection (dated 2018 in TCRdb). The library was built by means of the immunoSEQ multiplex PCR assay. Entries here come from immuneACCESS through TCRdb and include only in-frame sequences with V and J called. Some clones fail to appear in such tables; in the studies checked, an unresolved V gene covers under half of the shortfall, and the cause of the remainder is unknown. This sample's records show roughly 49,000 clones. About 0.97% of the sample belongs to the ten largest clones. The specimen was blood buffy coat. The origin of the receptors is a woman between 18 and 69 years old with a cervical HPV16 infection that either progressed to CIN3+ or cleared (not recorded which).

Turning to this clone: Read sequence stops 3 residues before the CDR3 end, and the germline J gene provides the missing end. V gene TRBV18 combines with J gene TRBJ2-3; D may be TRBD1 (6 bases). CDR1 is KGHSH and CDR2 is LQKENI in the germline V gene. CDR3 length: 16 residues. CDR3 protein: CASSPTEPGVLQPQYF. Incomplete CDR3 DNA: TGTGCCAGCTCACCTACGGAACCAGGGGTATTACAGCCG.

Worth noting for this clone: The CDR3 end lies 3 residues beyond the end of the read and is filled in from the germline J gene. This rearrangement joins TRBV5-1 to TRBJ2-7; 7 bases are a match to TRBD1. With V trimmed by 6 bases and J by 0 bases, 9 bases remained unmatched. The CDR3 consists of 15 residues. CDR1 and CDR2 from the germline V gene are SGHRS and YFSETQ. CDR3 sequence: CASKVSRGHSYEQYF. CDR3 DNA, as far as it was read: TGCGCCAGCAAAGTATCAAGGGGGCACTCCTACGAG.

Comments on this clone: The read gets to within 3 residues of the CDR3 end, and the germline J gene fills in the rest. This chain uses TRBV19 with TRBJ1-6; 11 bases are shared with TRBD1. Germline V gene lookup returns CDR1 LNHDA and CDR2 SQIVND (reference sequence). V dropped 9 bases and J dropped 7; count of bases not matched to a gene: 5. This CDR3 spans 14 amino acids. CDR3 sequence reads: CASWDRGLNSPLHF. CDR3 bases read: TGTGCCAGCTGGGACAGGGGGTTAAATTCACCC.

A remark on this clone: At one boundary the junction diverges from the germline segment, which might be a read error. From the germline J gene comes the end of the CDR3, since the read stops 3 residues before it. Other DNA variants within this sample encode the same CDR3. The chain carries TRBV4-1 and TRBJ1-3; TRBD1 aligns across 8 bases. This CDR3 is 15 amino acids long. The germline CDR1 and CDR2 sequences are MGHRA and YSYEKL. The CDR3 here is CASSQDRAPGNTIYF. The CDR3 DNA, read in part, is TGCGCCAGCAGCCAGGACAGGGCCCCCGGGAACACG.

The CDR3 reads CASSPGSGREKLFF. CDR3 DNA, as far as it was read: TGTGCCAGCAGTCCGGGCTCGGGGAGGGAAAAA. V is TRBV28 and J is TRBJ1-4; D not certain. The read ends 3 residues before the CDR3 terminus; that terminus is restored from the germline J gene. V dropped 5 bases and J dropped 8 bases, with 15 bases sitting between them. There are 14 residues in the CDR3. Germline V CDR1 and CDR2: MDHEN, SYDVKM.

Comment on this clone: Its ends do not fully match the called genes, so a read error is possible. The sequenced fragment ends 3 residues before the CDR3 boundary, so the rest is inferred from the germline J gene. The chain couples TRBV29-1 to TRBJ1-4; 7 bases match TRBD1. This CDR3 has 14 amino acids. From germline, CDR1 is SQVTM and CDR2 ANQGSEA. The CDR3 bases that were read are TGCAGCGTTCAAGACAGGGCAACTAATGAAAAA. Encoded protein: CSVQDRATNEK. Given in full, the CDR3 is CSVQDRATNEKLFF.

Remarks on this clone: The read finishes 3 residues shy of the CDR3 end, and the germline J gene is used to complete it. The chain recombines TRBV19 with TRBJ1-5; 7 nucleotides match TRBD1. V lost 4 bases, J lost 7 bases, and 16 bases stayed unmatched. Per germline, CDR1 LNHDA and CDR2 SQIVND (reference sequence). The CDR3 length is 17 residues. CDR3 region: CASSNRGQGGRGQPQHF. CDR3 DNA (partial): TGTGCCAGTAGTAACAGGGGCCAGGGTGGTCGGGGCCAGCCC. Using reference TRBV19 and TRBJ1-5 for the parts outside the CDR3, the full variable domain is DGGITQSPKYLFRKEGQNVTLSCEQNLNHDAMYWYRQDPGQGLRLIYYSQIVNDFQKGDIAEGYSVSREKKESFPLTVTSAQKNPTAFYLCASSNRGQGGRGQPQHFGDGTRLSIL.

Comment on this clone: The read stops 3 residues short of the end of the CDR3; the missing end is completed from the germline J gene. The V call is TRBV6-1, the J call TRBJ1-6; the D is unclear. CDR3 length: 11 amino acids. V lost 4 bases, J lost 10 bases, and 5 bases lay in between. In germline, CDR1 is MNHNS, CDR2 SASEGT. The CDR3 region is CASSVPSPLHF. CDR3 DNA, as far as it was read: TGTGCCAGCAGTGTTCCATCACCC.

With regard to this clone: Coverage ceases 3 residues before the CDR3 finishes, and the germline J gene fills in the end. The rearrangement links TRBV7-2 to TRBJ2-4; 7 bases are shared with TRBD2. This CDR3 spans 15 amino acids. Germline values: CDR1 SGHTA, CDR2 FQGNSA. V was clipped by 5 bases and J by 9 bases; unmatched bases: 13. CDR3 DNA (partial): TGTGCCAGCAGCGATACGGGACGGGGGGTAATCATT. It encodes CASSDTGRGVII. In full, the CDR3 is CASSDTGRGVIIQYF.

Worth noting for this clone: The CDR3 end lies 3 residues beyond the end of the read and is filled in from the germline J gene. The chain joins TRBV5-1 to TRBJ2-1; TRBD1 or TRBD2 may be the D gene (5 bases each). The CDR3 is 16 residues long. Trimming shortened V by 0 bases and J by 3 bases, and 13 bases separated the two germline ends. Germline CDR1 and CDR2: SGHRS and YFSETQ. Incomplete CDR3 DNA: TGCGCCAGCAGCTTGGCCTCGAGGGGTAACTACAATGAG. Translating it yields CASSLASRGNYNE. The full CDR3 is CASSLASRGNYNEQFF.